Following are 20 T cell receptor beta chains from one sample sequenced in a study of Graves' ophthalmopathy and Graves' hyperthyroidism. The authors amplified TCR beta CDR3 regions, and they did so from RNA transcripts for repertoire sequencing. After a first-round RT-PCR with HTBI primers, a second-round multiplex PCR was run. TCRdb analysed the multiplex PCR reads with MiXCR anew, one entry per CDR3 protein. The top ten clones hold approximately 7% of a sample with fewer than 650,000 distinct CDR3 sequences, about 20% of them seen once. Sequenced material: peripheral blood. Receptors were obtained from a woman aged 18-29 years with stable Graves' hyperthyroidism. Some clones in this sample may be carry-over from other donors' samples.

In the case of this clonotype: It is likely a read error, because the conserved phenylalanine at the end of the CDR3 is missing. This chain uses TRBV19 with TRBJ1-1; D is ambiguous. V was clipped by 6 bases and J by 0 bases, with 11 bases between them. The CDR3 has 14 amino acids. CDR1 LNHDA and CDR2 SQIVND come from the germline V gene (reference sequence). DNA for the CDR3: TGTGCCAGTAGCCTGGCCGGTCTGAACACTGAAGCTTTCGTT. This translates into CASSLAGLNTEAFV.

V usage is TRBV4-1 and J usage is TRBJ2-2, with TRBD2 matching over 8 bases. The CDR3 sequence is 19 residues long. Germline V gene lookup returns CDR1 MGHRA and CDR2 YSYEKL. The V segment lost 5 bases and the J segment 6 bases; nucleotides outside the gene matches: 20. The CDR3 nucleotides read TGCGCCAGCAGCAACACCCTAATCGTTCGGGCTAGCGGGTCCGGGGAGCTGTTTTTT. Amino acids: CASSNTLIVRASGSGELFF.

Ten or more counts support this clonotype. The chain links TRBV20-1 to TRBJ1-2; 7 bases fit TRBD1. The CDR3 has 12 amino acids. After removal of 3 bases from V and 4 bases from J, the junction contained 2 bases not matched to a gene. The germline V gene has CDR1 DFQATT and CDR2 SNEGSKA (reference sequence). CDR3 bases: TGCAGTGCTAGGAGGGGGCTCTATGGCTACACCTTC. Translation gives CSARRGLYGYTF.

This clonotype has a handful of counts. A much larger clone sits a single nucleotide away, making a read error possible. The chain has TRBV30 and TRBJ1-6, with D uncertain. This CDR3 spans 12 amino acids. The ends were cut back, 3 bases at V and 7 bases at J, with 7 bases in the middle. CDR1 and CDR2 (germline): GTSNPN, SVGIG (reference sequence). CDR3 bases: TGTGCCTGGAGAATGGAGAATTCACCCCTCCACTTT. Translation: CAWRMENSPLHF.

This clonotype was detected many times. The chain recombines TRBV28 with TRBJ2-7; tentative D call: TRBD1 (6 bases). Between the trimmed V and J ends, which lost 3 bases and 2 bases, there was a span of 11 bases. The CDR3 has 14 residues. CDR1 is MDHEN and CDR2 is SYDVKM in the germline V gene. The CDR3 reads CASSFGDIPYEQYF. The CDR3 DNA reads TGTGCCAGCAGTTTCGGGGACATTCCCTACGAGCAGTACTTC.

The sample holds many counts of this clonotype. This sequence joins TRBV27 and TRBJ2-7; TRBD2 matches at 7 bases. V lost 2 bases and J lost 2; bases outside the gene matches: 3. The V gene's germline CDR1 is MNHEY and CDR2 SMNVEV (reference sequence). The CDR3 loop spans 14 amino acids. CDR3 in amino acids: CASSLTGTTYEQYF. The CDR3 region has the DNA TGTGCCAGCAGTTTAACCGGGACTACCTACGAGCAGTACTTC.

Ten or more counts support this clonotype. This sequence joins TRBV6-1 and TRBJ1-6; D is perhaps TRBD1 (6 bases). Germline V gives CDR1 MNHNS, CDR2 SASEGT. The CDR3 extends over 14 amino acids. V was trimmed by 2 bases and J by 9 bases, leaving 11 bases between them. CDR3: CASSETGSGSPLHF. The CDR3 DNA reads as TGTGCCAGCAGTGAAACAGGGAGCGGTTCACCCCTCCACTTT.

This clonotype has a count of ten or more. Here the CDR3 reads CATSRAEREGLETQYF. DNA for the CDR3: TGTGCCACCAGCAGGGCGGAGCGGGAGGGCCTAGAGACCCAGTACTTC. This chain uses TRBV15 with TRBJ2-5, with TRBD2 matching 10 bases. The CDR3 extends over 16 amino acids. Germline V gives CDR1 LNHNV, CDR2 YYDKDF (reference sequence). Trimming cost V 3 bases and J 4 bases; bases outside gene matches: 8.

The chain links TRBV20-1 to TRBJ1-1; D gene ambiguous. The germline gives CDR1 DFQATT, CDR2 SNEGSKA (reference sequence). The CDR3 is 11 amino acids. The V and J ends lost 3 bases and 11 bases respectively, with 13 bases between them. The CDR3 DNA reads TGCAGTGCTAGTGGCCCCCGGGAGGCTTTCTTT. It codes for CSASGPREAFF.

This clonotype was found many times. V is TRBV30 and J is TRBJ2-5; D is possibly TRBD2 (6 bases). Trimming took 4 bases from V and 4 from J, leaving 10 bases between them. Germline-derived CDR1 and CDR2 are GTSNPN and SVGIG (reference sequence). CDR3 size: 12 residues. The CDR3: CAWNRETETQYF. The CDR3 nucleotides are TGTGCCTGGAACCGGGAGACAGAGACCCAGTACTTC.

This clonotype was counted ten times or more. CDR3 region: CACPVQDLVFYGYTF. CDR3 sequence (DNA): TGTGCCTGCCCCGTACAGGATCTTGTGTTCTACGGCTACACCTTC. The chain couples TRBV30 to TRBJ1-2; the D gene is possibly TRBD1 (5 bases). The CDR3 spans 15 residues. The germline V and J ends were trimmed by 6 bases and 8 bases, with 25 bases remaining between them. CDR1 GTSNPN and CDR2 SVGIG come from the germline V gene (reference sequence).

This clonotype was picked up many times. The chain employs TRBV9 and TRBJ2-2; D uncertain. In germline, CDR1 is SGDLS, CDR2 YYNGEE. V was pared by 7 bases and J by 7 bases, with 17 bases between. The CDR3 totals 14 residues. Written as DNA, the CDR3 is TGTGCCAGCGGGTCCAGGATTCCTATCGGGGAGCTGTTTTTT. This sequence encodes CASGSRIPIGELFF. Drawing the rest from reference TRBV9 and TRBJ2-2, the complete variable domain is DSGVTQTPKHLITATGQRVTLRCSPRSGDLSVYWYQQSLDQGLQFLIQYYNGEERAKGNILERFSAQQFPDLHSELNLSSLELGDSALYFCASGSRIPIGELFFGEGSRLTVL.

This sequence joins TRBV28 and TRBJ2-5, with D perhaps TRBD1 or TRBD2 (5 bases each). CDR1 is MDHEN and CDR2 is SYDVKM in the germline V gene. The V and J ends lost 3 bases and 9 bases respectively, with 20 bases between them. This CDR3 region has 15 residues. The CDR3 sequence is CASSLETGPLGAQYF. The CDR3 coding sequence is TGTGCCAGCAGTTTGGAAACAGGTCCGCTCGGGGCCCAGTACTTC.

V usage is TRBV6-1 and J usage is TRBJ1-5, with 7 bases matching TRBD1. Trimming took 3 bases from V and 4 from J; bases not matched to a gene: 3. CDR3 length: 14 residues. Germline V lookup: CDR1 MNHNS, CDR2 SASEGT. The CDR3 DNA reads TGTGCCAGCAGTGAGAGGGGGCAAAATCAGCCCCAGCATTTT. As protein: CASSERGQNQPQHF.

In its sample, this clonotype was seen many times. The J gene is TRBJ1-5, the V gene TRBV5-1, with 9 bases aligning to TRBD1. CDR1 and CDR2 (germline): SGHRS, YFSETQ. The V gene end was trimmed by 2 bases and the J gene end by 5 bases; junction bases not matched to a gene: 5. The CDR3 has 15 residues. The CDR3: CASSFGTGHDQPQHF. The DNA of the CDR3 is TGCGCCAGCAGCTTCGGGACAGGGCATGATCAGCCCCAGCATTTT. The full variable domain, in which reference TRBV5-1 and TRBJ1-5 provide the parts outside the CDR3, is KAGVTQTPRYLIKTRGQQVTLSCSPISGHRSVSWYQQTPGQGLQFLFEYFSETQRNKGNFPGRFSGRQFSNSRSEMNVSTLELGDSALYLCASSFGTGHDQPQHFGDGTRLSIL.

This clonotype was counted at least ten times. In DNA form, the CDR3 reads TGTGCCAGTAGTCCCCTAGGCTGGGGGAACACCGGGGAGCTGTTTTTT. It yields the protein CASSPLGWGNTGELFF. The chain links TRBV19 to TRBJ2-2; D is uncertain. V lost 5 bases and J lost 1, with 14 bases in between. Per germline, CDR1 LNHDA and CDR2 SQIVND (reference sequence). The CDR3 length is 16 residues.

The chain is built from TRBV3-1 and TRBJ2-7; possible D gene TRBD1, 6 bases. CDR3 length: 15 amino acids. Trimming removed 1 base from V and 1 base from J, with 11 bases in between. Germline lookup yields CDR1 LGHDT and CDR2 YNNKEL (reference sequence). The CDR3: CASSQGWDTSYEQYF. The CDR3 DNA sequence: TGTGCCAGCAGCCAAGGGTGGGACACTTCCTACGAGCAGTACTTC.

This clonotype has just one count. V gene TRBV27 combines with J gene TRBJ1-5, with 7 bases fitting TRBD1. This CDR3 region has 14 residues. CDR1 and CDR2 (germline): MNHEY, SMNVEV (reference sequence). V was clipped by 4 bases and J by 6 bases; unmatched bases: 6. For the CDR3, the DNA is TGTGCCAGCAGTTGGGACAGACGTAGTCAGCCCCAGCATTTT. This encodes CASSWDRRSQPQHF.

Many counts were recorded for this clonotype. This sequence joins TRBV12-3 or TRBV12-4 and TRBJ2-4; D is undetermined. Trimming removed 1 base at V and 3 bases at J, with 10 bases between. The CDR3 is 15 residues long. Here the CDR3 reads CASSLEGYVKNIQYF. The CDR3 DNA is TGTGCCAGCAGTTTAGAGGGATATGTCAAAAACATTCAGTACTTC.

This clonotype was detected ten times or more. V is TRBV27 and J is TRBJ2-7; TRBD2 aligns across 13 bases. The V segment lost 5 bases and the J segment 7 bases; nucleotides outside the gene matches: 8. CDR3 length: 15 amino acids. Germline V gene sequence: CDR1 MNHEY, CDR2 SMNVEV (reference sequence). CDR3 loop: CASSRRTSGGREQYF. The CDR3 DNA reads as TGTGCCAGCAGTCGACGGACTAGCGGGGGTCGGGAGCAGTACTTC.